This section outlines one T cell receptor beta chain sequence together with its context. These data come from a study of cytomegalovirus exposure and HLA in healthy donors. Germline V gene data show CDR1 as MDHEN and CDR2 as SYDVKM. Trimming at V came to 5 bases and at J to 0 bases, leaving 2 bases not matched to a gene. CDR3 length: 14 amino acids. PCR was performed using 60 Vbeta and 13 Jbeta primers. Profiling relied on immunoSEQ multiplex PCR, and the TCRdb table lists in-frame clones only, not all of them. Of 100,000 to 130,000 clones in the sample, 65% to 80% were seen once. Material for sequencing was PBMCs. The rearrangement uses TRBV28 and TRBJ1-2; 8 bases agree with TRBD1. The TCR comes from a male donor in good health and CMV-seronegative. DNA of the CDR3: TGTGCCAGCAGTCTACAGGGGGCTAACTATGGCTACACCTTC. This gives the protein CASSLQGANYGYTF.